Listed here is a single TCR beta chain. Produced via immunoSEQ multiplex PCR; TCRdb's table is partial and in-frame only. This sample has about 550,000 clones, with nearly 97% found just once. The CDR3 runs 14 residues. V dropped 3 bases and J dropped 4; count of bases not matched to a gene: 3. Germline V gives CDR1 LNHDA, CDR2 SQIVND (reference sequence). This sample was taken from a study of shared clonotypes between healthy human individuals. Terminally differentiated effector memory CD45RA+ cells were excluded by CCR7 positive selection of CD45RO-negative cells. The sequence was collected from a young woman in good health. The chain uses TRBV19 and TRBJ1-5; 7 nucleotides match TRBD1. The sequencing sample was made of naive CD8+ T cells sorted from blood. This chain's CDR3 is CASSMGQKNQPQHF. In DNA form, the CDR3 reads TGTGCCAGTAGTATGGGACAGAAAAATCAGCCCCAGCATTTT.